This TCR beta chain was documented in a study of blood T cell repertoires in COVID-19. TCRdb's copy holds only in-frame clones and misses some; the assay was immunoSEQ multiplex PCR. The table has approximately 210,000 clones, roughly 94% seen once. Trimming took 4 bases from V and 4 from J; bases not matched to a gene: 6. The germline CDR1 and CDR2 sequences are SEHNR and FQNEAQ (reference sequence). The CDR3 consists of 15 residues. The sequenced material came from peripheral blood. This chain connects TRBV7-9 to TRBJ2-2, with 7 bases that match TRBD1. The clonotype comes from a man younger than 45 with COVID-19, enrolled during active disease. The chain's CDR3 is CASSSQGSGTGELFF. CDR3 sequence (DNA): TGTGCCAGCAGCTCACAGGGGTCAGGCACCGGGGAGCTGTTTTTT.